A single T cell receptor beta chain is shown here with its context. Under the authors' procedure: Nucleated cell counts were estimated from reference gene primer amplification. Produced via immunoSEQ multiplex PCR; TCRdb's table is partial and in-frame only. That table is the source of V, J and clone size, and D and trimming were worked out from the DNA. The table includes around 150,000 clones, 85% detected once. The entry originates in a study of blood T cell repertoires in COVID-19. About the research overall: The study drew acute and convalescent COVID-19 samples from the United States, Italy and Spain. PBMCs, B-cell-depleted T cells, or T cells were the source of the cDNA or gDNA that made up the material.

The CDR3 runs 14 residues. With 6 bases removed from V and 7 bases from J, the gap between germline ends came to 13 bases. Germline CDR1 and CDR2: SNHLY and FYNNEI. The V call is TRBV2, the J call TRBJ1-6; TRBD1 might be the D (6 bases). The clonotype originates from a human donor with acute or convalescent COVID-19. The donor label of this sample is uncertain. Material for sequencing was peripheral blood. CDR3 in DNA: TGTGCCAGCAGGGGACAAGTACGGAATTCACCCCTCCACTTT. It encodes CASRGQVRNSPLHF.